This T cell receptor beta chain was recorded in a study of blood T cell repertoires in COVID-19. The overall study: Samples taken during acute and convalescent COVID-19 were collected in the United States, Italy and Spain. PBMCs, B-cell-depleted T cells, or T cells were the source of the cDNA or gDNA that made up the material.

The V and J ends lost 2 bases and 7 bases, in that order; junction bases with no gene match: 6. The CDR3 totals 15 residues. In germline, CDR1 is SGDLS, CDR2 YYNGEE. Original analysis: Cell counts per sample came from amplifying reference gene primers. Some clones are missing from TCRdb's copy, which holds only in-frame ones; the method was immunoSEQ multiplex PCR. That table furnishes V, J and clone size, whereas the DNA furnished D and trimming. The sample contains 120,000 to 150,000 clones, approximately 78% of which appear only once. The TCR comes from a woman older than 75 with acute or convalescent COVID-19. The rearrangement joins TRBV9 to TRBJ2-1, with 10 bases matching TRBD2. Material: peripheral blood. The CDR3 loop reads CASSVEAGGINEQFF. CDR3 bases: TGTGCCAGCAGCGTCGAAGCGGGGGGGATAAATGAGCAGTTCTTC.